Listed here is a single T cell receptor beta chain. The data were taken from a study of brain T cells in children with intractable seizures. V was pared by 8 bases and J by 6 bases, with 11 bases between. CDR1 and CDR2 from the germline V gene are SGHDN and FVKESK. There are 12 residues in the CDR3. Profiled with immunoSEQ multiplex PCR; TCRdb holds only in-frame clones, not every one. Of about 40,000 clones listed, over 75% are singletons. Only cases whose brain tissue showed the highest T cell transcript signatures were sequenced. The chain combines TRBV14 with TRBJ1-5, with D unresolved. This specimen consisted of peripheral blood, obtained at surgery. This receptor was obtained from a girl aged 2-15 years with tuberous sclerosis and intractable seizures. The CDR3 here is CASESWVQPQHF. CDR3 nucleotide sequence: TGTGCCAGCGAAAGCTGGGTTCAGCCCCAGCATTTT.